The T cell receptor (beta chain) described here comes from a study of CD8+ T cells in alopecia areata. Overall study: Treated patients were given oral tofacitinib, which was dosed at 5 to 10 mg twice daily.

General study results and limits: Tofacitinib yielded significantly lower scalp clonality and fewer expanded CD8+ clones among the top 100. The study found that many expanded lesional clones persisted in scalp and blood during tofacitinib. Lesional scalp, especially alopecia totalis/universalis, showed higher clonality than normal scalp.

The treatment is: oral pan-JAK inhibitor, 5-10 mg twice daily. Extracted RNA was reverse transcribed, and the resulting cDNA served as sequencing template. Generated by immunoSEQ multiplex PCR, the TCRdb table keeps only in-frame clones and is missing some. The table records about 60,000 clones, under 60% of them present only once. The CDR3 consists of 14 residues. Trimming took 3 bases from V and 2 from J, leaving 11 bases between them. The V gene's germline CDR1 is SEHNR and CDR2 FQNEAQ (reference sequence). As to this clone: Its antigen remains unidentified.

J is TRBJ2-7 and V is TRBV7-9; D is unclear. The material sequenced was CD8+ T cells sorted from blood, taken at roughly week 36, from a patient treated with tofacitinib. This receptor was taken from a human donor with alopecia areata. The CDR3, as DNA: TGTGCCAGCAGCTTTGGGTCAAGCGCCTACGAGCAGTACTTC. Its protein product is CASSFGSSAYEQYF.